These 4 T cell receptor beta chains were all obtained from the same sample, sequenced in a study of identical twins listed by TCRdb under 2016. The library was built by means of 5' RACE. TCRdb records Illumina HiSeq 2000 as the sequencer. The public reads were reprocessed in TCRdb via fastp at Q25 and MiXCR, keeping in-frame beta chains. CDR3 protein sequences are deduplicated, and each keeps its most common genes and DNA. In this sample the table shows 700,000 or so distinct CDR3 sequences, 21% of which occur a single time. The ten largest clones take up 4.3% of the sample. The sample was also linked to a second study, of T cells expressing NK-cell markers.

The sample comprised PBMCs. The source is a woman aged 18-29 years in good health.

The rearrangement links TRBV12-3 or TRBV12-4 to TRBJ2-4; either TRBD1 or TRBD2 may fit D (5 bases each). V lost 3 bases to trimming and J lost 3 bases, with 21 bases between them. This CDR3 has 18 residues. CDR3 protein: CASSFSLGRESGKNIQYF. CDR3 sequence (DNA): TGTGCCAGCAGTTTCTCGCTGGGCAGGGAGTCGGGCAAAAACATTCAGTACTTC.

The chain links TRBV19 to TRBJ2-1, with 12 nucleotides matching TRBD2. Germline trimming cut 10 bases from V and 4 bases from J; bases unmatched to any gene: 5. This CDR3 spans 14 amino acids. In germline, CDR1 is LNHDA, CDR2 SQIVND (reference sequence). The DNA for the CDR3 is TGTGCCACCCTAGCGGGGGGGACATACAATGAGCAGTTCTTC. Translated: CATLAGGTYNEQFF.

This clonotype appeared a few times. The rearrangement links TRBV7-2 to TRBJ1-1, with no clear D. From germline, CDR1 is SGHTA and CDR2 FQGNSA. CDR3 length equals 13 residues. Trimming took off 5 bases at V and 5 bases at J, with 12 bases between the two ends. The CDR3: CASSNRPGTEAFF. The CDR3 nucleotides read TGTGCCAGCAGCAACCGTCCTGGGACTGAAGCTTTCTTT.

Details on this clonotype: One end of the junction is discordant with germline, which a read error may explain. The chain is built from TRBV7-9 and TRBJ2-6; the D call may be TRBD1 or TRBD2 (5 bases each). The CDR3 is 15 amino acids. CDR1 SEHNR and CDR2 FQNEAQ come from the germline V gene (reference sequence). Here the CDR3 reads CASSVTGARTNDLTF. The CDR3, as DNA: TGTGCCAGCAGCGTGACCGGGGCCAGGACCAACGACCTGACTTTC.